The rows below give T cell receptor beta chains drawn from one sample of a study of T cells in Graves' hyperthyroidism and ophthalmopathy. TCRdb fed the multiplex PCR reads into MiXCR, producing one record per CDR3 protein. The sample has about 300,000 distinct CDR3 sequences, 15% to 20% seen once. Sequencing was performed on blood. Receptors were obtained from a man aged 45-65 years with Graves' ophthalmopathy. The CDR3 runs from the conserved cysteine through the conserved F or W. The D gene is left open where the match is weak. Only some rows state a clone size, as once, few, many or a class for expanded clones.

d_gene,abundance,j_gene,v_gene,CDR3nt,CDR3aa
NA,NA,TRBJ2-7,TRBV6-1,TGTGCCAGCAAGGGAGGAGCGGGTAGAACCTACGAGCAGTACTTC,CASKGGAGRTYEQYF
NA,few,TRBJ1-2,TRBV6-1,TGTGCCAGCAGGGATCTAGGGGGAGCTAACTATGGCTACACCTTC,CASRDLGGANYGYTF
NA,NA,TRBJ1-6,TRBV6-9,TGTGCCAGCAGTTCCCTAAAAGGGACCTCTAAAGGGAATTCACCCCTCCACTTT,CASSSLKGTSKGNSPLHF
NA,many,TRBJ2-7,TRBV28,TGTGCCAGCAGTCCCGTCGGCGGTAGCTCCTACGAGCAGTACTTC,CASSPVGGSSYEQYF
TRBD1,NA,TRBJ2-1,TRBV2,TGTGCCAGCAGTGCCGGGACAGGGGGCCGTGAGCAGTTCTTC,CASSAGTGGREQFF
TRBD2,NA,TRBJ2-3,TRBV9,TGTGCCAGCACCATCGGGACTAGCAGGGCAGATACGCAGTATTTT,CASTIGTSRADTQYF
TRBD1,NA,TRBJ2-3,TRBV6-2/TRBV6-3,TGTGCCAGCAGTTACGCAGGGGGTGGTCAAAATACGCAGTATTTT,CASSYAGGGQNTQYF
NA,NA,TRBJ2-5,TRBV20-1,TGCAGTGCTAGAGTGCATGGAGACCCCAGAGAGACCCAGTACTTC,CSARVHGDPRETQYF
NA,few,TRBJ1-6,TRBV28,TGTGCCAGCAACACAGGGAACAATTCACCCCTCCACTTT,CASNTGNNSPLHF
NA,many,TRBJ1-1,TRBV3-1,TGTGCCAGCAGCCAAGATCCCTACAAAACTGAAGCTTTCTTT,CASSQDPYKTEAFF
NA,NA,TRBJ1-5,TRBV2,TGTGCCAGCAATCCCCGGGGCGGAGGGTACAATCAGCCCCAGCATTTT,CASNPRGGGYNQPQHF
TRBD2,many,TRBJ2-3,TRBV18,TGTGCCAGCTCACCACCGGGAGGGAGAGTAAACACAGATACGCAGTATTTT,CASSPPGGRVNTDTQYF
TRBD1,many,TRBJ2-1,TRBV7-2,TGTGCCAGCATACTAACAGGGGGTCGGGAGCAGTTCTTC,CASILTGGREQFF
NA,many,TRBJ1-2,TRBV20-1,TGCAGTGCTAGGGCCGTGGTGGAGGGGTACTATGGCTACACCTTC,CSARAVVEGYYGYTF
NA,NA,TRBJ2-3,TRBV6-1,TGTGCCAGCTCTAGGGGGTTCACAGATACGCAGTATTTT,CASSRGFTDTQYF
TRBD2,NA,TRBJ2-1,TRBV20-1,TGCAGTGCTCTAGGAACTAGCGGCTACAATGAGCAGCTCTTC,CSALGTSGYNEQLF
NA,few,TRBJ1-2,TRBV11-2,TGTGCCAGCAGCTTGTGGGCGAGTAACTATGGCTACACCTTC,CASSLWASNYGYTF
TRBD1,many,TRBJ2-1,TRBV28,TGTGCCAGCAGTTTCGCGACAGGGGTTATCAATGAGCAGTTCTTC,CASSFATGVINEQFF
TRBD2,NA,TRBJ2-1,TRBV18,TGTGCCAGCTCACCAGCACTAGCGGGAGGGCCCGCTCCGATCGATGAGCAGTTCTTC,CASSPALAGGPAPIDEQFF
TRBD2,few,TRBJ2-7,TRBV6-1,TGTGCCAGCAGTGATCATCGGGCGGGAGCAGGGGAGCAGTACTTC,CASSDHRAGAGEQYF
TRBD1,NA,TRBJ2-6,TRBV5-1,TGCGCCAGCAGCCCAGGTCCAGGGGGCTCTGGGGCCAACGTCCTGACTTTC,CASSPGPGGSGANVLTF
NA,few,TRBJ1-1,TRBV9,TGTGCCAGCAACCCAGGGTCTACGGACACTGAAGCTTTCTTT,CASNPGSTDTEAFF
TRBD2,NA,TRBJ2-7,TRBV28,TGTGCCAGCATTCGGGGGGGATCCTACGAGCAGTACTTC,CASIRGGSYEQYF
NA,many,TRBJ2-7,TRBV10-2,TGCGCCAGCAGTGGAGGGGTTTTCTACGAGCAGTACTTC,CASSGGVFYEQYF
NA,many,TRBJ2-3,TRBV20-1,TGCAGTGCTAGCCCTGCGGGCCCAACAGCCGATACGCAGTATTTT,CSASPAGPTADTQYF
NA,few,TRBJ2-2,TRBV5-1,TGCGCCAGCAGCTTTTACAGGGATTCCGGGGAGCTGTTTTTT,CASSFYRDSGELFF
NA,few,TRBJ2-5,TRBV5-1,TGCGCCAGGCTCGGGAGTTTGGATCAAGAGACCCAGTACTTC,CARLGSLDQETQYF